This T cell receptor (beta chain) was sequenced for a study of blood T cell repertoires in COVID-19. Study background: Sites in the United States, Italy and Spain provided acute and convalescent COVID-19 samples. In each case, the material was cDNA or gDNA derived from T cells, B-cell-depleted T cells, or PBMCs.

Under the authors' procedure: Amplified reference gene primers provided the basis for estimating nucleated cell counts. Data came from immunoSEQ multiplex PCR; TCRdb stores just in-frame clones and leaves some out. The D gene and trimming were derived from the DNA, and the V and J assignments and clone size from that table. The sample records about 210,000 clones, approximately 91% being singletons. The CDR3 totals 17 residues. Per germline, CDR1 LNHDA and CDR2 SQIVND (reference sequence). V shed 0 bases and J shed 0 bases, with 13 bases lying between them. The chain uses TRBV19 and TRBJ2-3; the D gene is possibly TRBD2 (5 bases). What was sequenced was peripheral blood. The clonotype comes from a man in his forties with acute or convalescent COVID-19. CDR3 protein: CASSIDGLYTSTDTQYF. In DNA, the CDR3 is TGTGCCAGTAGTATAGACGGACTGTATACTAGCACAGATACGCAGTATTTT.